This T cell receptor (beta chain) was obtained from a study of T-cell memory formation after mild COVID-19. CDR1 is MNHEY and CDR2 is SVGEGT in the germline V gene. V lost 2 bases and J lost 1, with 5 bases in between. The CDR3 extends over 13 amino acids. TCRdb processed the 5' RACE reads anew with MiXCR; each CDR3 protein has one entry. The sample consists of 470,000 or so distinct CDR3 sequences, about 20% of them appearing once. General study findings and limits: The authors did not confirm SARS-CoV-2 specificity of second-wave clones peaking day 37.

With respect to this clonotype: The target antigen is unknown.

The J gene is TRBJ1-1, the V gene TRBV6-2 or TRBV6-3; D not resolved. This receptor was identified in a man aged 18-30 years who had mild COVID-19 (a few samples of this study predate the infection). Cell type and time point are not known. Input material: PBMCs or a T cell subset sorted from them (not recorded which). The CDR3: CASSYLRNTEAFF. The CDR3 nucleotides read TGTGCCAGCAGTTACCTTCGGAACACTGAAGCTTTCTTT.